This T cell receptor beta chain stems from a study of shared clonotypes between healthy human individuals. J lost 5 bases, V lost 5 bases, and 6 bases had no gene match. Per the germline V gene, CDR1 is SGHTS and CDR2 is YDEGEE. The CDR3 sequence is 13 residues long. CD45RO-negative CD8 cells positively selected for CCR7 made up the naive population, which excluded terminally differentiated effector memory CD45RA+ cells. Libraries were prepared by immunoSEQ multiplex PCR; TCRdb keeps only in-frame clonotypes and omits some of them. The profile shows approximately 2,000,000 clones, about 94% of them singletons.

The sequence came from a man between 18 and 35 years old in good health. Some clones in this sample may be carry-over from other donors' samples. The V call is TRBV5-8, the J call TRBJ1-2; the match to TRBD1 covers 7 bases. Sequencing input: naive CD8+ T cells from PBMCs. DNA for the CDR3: TGTGCCAGCAGAGTACAGGGGTCTTATGGCTACACCTTC. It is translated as CASRVQGSYGYTF.